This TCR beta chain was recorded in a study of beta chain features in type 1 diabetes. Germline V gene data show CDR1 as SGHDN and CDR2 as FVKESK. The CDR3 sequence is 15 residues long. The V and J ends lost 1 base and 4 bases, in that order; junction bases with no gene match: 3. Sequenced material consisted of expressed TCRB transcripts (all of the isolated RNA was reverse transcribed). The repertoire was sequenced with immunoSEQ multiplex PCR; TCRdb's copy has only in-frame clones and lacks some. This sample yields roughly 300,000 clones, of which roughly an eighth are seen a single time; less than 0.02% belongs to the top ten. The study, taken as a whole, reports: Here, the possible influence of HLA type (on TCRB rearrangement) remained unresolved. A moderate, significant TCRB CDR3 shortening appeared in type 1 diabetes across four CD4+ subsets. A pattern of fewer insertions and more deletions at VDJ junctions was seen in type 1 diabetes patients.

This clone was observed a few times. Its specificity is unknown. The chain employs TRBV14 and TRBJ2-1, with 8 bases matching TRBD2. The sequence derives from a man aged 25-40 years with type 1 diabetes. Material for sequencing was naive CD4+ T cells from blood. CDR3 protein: CASSQVLAEYNEQFF. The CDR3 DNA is TGTGCCAGCAGCCAAGTACTAGCGGAGTACAATGAGCAGTTCTTC.